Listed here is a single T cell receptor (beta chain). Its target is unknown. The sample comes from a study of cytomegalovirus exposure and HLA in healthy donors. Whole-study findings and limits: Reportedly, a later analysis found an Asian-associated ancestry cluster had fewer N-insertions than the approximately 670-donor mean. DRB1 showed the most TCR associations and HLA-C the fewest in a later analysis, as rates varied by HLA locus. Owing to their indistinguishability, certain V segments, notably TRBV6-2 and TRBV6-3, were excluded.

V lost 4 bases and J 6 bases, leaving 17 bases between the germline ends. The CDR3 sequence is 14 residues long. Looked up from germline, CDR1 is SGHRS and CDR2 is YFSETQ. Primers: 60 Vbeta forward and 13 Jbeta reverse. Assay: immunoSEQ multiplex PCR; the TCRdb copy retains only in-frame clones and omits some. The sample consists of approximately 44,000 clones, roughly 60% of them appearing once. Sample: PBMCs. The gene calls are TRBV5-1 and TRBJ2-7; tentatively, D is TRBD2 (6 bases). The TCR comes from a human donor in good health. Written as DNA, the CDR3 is TGCGCCAGCAGCCAGAACCCCGGAGGGGTCGAGCAGTACTTC. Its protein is CASSQNPGGVEQYF.